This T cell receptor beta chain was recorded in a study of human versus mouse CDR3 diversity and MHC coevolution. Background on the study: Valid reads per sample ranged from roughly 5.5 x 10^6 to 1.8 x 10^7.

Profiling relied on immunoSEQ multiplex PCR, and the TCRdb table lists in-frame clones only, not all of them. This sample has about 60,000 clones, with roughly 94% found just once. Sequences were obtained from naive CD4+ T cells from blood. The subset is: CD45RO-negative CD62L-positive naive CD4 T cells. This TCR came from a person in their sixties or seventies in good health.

The CDR3 region is CASSIDRTGRYGYTF. CDR3 bases: TGTGCCAGTAGTATAGATCGGACAGGGCGCTATGGCTACACCTTC. The chain has TRBV19 and TRBJ1-2, with TRBD1 matching over 8 bases. The trim removed 0 bases at V and 4 bases at J, leaving 4 bases unmatched. The CDR3 runs to 15 residues. The V gene's germline CDR1 is LNHDA and CDR2 SQIVND (reference sequence).